These T cell receptor beta chains were read from a single sample in a study of blood T cell repertoires in COVID-19. Using immunoSEQ multiplex PCR, the repertoire was profiled, and TCRdb retains in-frame clones only, with some absent. The sample holds 65,000 to 90,000 clones, 70% to 90% seen once. The sample taken for sequencing was peripheral blood. These receptors were collected from a man between 45 and 60 years old with acute or convalescent COVID-19. The conserved cysteine and the conserved F or W are not part of the CDR3 here. A D gene is named only where the DNA matches it firmly.

TRBV18 NA ASSPEETQY
TRBV6-5 TRBD2 ASRDREGPPYEQY
TRBV29-1 TRBD1 SVWDRGQGNTIY
TRBV7-3 TRBD2 ASSLTSGVVTGELF
TRBV7-2 TRBD2 ASSTATSGGPQETQY
TRBV30 NA AWREAGKTQY
TRBV5-6 NA ASSVPGGLVNEQF
TRBV5-1 NA ASSLDSQYNSPLH
TRBV19 NA ASSIIADQPQH
TRBV7-9 TRBD2 ASRPLTGGTYEQY
TRBV19 TRBD1 ASSTITDRGYGYT
TRBV6-5 NA ASLGLRNIQY
TRBV9 TRBD1 ASSNRDRVHEQY
TRBV5-1 TRBD2 ASNPSGGAETQY
TRBV4-1 NA ASSPDRNQPQH
TRBV9 NA ASSEGQNTEAF
TRBV7-2 NA ASSLTRSTDTQY
TRBV5-6 TRBD1 ASSFWDRDGYT
TRBV7-2 NA ASSLDPSAGELF
TRBV12-5 NA ASVEQGKQETQY
TRBV30 NA AWSNRPTNEKLF
TRBV19 NA ASSIPGSRNQPQH
TRBV7-9 TRBD1 ASSGTGLGNTIY
TRBV4-1 TRBD2 ASSQIPTGGGYEQY
TRBV2 NA ASSTPPGGAYEQY
TRBV3-1/TRBV3-2 TRBD1 ASSQDLGTGLYNEQF
TRBV19 NA ASSIGDFSGRVNTEAF
TRBV6-6 TRBD2 ASRLAAGDEQF
TRBV9 TRBD1 ASSIGQGRSYEQY
TRBV3-1/TRBV3-2 TRBD2 ASSQDGGYTGELF
TRBV7-3 NA ASRNPSQGGHGYT
TRBV18 TRBD1 ASSPPWTGRGQPQH
TRBV6-2/TRBV6-3 TRBD1 ASSTNPMDRVSTDTQY
TRBV7-8 TRBD1 ASSRRQGSTEAF
TRBV4-1 NA ASSQDLDSLNQPQH
TRBV5-6 TRBD1 ASSLFQGAHQPQH
TRBV13 TRBD2 ASSRLAGGSTGELF